The present TCR beta chain was sequenced within a study of CD8 T cells in ankylosing spondylitis. Study outcomes and limitations: A motif of eight highly homologous TCR beta variants was seen as apparently characteristic of ankylosing spondylitis blood.

From the 5' RACE reads, TCRdb called clonotypes with MiXCR, one entry per CDR3 protein. The table includes some 130,000 distinct CDR3 sequences, roughly a sixth detected once. V lost 6 bases, J lost 3 bases, and 27 bases lay in between. CDR1 is SQVTM, CDR2 ANQGSEA, per germline. This CDR3 comprises 17 residues. About this clonotype itself: Its target is not known.

The genes are TRBV29-1 and TRBJ2-7, with D tentatively TRBD1 or TRBD2 (5 bases each). The sequenced sample was blood, either unsorted or a sorted T cell fraction (not recorded which). This TCR was recovered from a male donor with ankylosing spondylitis. This CDR3 reads CSVLKWAPAVGVYEQYF. CDR3 DNA sequence: TGCAGCGTCCTAAAATGGGCACCAGCGGTGGGGGTCTACGAGCAGTACTTC.